What follows are 29 T cell receptor beta chains derived from one specimen sequenced in a study of CD8 T cells in ankylosing spondylitis. These receptors lack a known antigen. Study-wide points: A TCR beta motif of under 10 highly homologous variants appeared characteristic of ankylosing spondylitis blood.

Using its own MiXCR run on the 5' RACE reads, TCRdb lists one record per CDR3 protein. The sample lists more than 650,000 distinct CDR3 sequences; over 9.5% were seen once. Material: blood, either unsorted or a sorted T cell fraction (not recorded which). These receptors were taken from a male donor with ankylosing spondylitis.

The chain employs TRBV28 and TRBJ2-3, with D possibly matching TRBD1 (7 bases). Trimming took off 6 bases at V and 7 bases at J, with 32 bases between the two ends. CDR3 length: 19 residues. The germline gives CDR1 MDHEN, CDR2 SYDVKM. DNA of the CDR3: TGTGCCAGCAGCTCAACTACCCCTCGGACAGGAGGGGGATCGCATACGCAGTATTTT. This codes for CASSSTTPRTGGGSHTQYF.

The CDR3 nucleotides are TGTGCCAGCAGCCAAGGGGCGGGGGATCGCACCGGGGAGCTGTTTTTT. Translated: CASSQGAGDRTGELFF. This chain joins TRBV3-1 and TRBJ2-2; TRBD2 matches 7 bases. The germline CDR1 and CDR2 sequences are LGHDT and YNNKEL (reference sequence). The V gene end was trimmed by 1 base and the J gene end by 4 bases; junction bases not matched to a gene: 6. The CDR3 is 16 residues long.

Many counts were recorded for this clonotype. The rearrangement links TRBV12-3 or TRBV12-4 to TRBJ1-6, with D possibly matching TRBD1 (5 bases). The V gene lost 3 bases and the J gene lost 8 bases, with 11 bases spanning the gap. The CDR3 is 14 amino acids. The CDR3 region is CASSFAVGDSPLHF. In nucleotides, the CDR3 is TGTGCCAGCAGTTTTGCCGTGGGGGATTCACCCCTCCACTTT.

V and J are TRBV24-1 and TRBJ2-1; 11 bases fit TRBD2. CDR3 size: 17 residues. The germline V gene encodes CDR1 KGHDR and CDR2 SFDVKD. Trimming took 5 bases from V and 5 from J; bases not matched to a gene: 10. The CDR3 protein is CATSGPLIAGGNNEQFF. The CDR3 region has the DNA TGTGCCACCAGTGGCCCCCTTATAGCGGGAGGGAACAATGAGCAGTTCTTC.

This clonotype turned up a few times. The V and J genes are TRBV20-1 and TRBJ1-2, with D unclear. From germline, CDR1 is DFQATT and CDR2 SNEGSKA (reference sequence). The CDR3 covers 12 residues. Trimming stripped 8 bases from V and 4 bases from J, with 14 bases between. The CDR3 nucleotides are TGCAGTCCCCGGAGGGAAGGCTATGGCTACACCTTC. Protein sequence: CSPRREGYGYTF.

At least ten counts were recorded for this clonotype. This sequence joins TRBV5-1 and TRBJ1-1; D is unclear. This CDR3 region has 13 residues. Germline V gene lookup returns CDR1 SGHRS and CDR2 YFSETQ. Trimming removed 3 bases at V and 3 bases at J, with 9 bases between. The CDR3 DNA sequence: TGCGCCAGCAGCTGGGAGGGCTACACTGAAGCTTTCTTT. This codes for CASSWEGYTEAFF.

This clonotype was seen ten or more times. The chain combines TRBV7-8 with TRBJ2-5; D is perhaps TRBD1 or TRBD2 (5 bases each). Germline-derived CDR1 and CDR2 are SGHVS and FQNEAQ. V lost 2 bases and J 4 bases, leaving 17 bases between the germline ends. This CDR3 is 16 amino acids long. The CDR3 here is CASSLNRDGGTETQYF. As DNA, the CDR3 is TGTGCCAGCAGCTTAAACCGGGACGGTGGGACAGAGACCCAGTACTTC.

In this sample, this clonotype turned up a few times. The chain recombines TRBV5-5 with TRBJ2-4; D unresolved. The V end was cut by 4 bases, the J end by 0 bases, with 14 bases between. Germline loops: CDR1 SGHKS, CDR2 YYEKEE (reference sequence). There are 16 residues in the CDR3. CDR3 amino acids: CASSPVWSLAKNIQYF. DNA for the CDR3: TGTGCCAGCAGCCCCGTATGGAGTTTAGCCAAAAACATTCAGTACTTC.

The table lists this clonotype with a few counts. This chain connects TRBV5-4 to TRBJ2-1, with 7 bases matching TRBD2. Germline loops: CDR1 SGHNT, CDR2 YYREEE (reference sequence). This CDR3 spans 16 amino acids. The J segment lost 4 bases and the V segment lost 2 bases, leaving 9 bases of the junction unmatched. Written as DNA, the CDR3 is TGTGCCAGCAGCTTTCACGGCGGGAGAGCTTACAATGAGCAGTTCTTC. Protein sequence: CASSFHGGRAYNEQFF.

The V gene is TRBV28, the J gene TRBJ1-2; TRBD1 agrees at 7 bases. The length of the CDR3 is 12 residues. The V and J ends lost 6 bases and 7 bases, in that order; junction bases with no gene match: 5. Germline V gene lookup returns CDR1 MDHEN and CDR2 SYDVKM. The CDR3 sequence is CASRKGAGGYTF. DNA for the CDR3: TGTGCCAGCAGGAAGGGGGCTGGTGGCTACACCTTC.

The table lists this clonotype with a few counts. The chain joins TRBV29-1 to TRBJ2-7, with TRBD1 as a possible D gene (6 bases). CDR1 is SQVTM, CDR2 ANQGSEA, per germline. CDR3 length equals 12 residues. V was shortened by 6 bases and J by 5 bases, with 14 bases between the two germline ends. CDR3 region: CSVDTTGNEQYF. In DNA form, the CDR3 reads TGCAGCGTCGATACAACAGGGAACGAGCAGTACTTC.

This clonotype has a handful of counts. The V and J genes are TRBV15 and TRBJ2-1; 7 bases map to TRBD2. There are 14 residues in the CDR3. Germline-derived CDR1 and CDR2 are LNHNV and YYDKDF (reference sequence). J was trimmed by 7 bases and V by 1 base; bases with no gene match: 4. CDR3 amino acids: CATSRAGGRNEQFF. The CDR3 DNA reads as TGTGCCACCAGCAGAGCGGGGGGTAGGAATGAGCAGTTCTTC.

The chain combines TRBV7-3 with TRBJ1-6; D not certain. The germline V gene encodes CDR1 SGHTA and CDR2 FQGTGA. Trimming pared 5 bases from V and 10 bases from J, leaving 12 bases between. The CDR3 is made up of 13 amino acids. Written as DNA, the CDR3 is TGTGCCAGCAGCACCTCGCTAGGATCACCCCTCCACTTT. The encoded protein is CASSTSLGSPLHF.

The rearrangement uses TRBV9 and TRBJ2-7; 7 nucleotides line up with TRBD2. CDR1 SGDLS and CDR2 YYNGEE come from the germline V gene. The junction had 8 bases not matched to a gene; V was cut back by 0 bases and J by 5 bases. The CDR3 covers 15 residues. CDR3 in DNA: TGTGCCAGCAGCGTAGGCGGCGGGAGTATCCACGAGCAGTACTTC. Translating it yields CASSVGGGSIHEQYF. The full variable domain, in which reference TRBV9 and TRBJ2-7 provide the parts outside the CDR3, is DSGVTQTPKHLITATGQRVTLRCSPRSGDLSVYWYQQSLDQGLQFLIQYYNGEERAKGNILERFSAQQFPDLHSELNLSSLELGDSALYFCASSVGGGSIHEQYFGPGTRLTVT.

This clonotype was picked up a small number of times. V and J are TRBV28 and TRBJ2-5, with TRBD2 identical over 11 bases. Trimming cost V 6 bases and J 1 base; bases outside gene matches: 4. Germline CDR1 and CDR2: MDHEN and SYDVKM. This CDR3 is built from 15 residues. For the CDR3, the DNA is TGTGCCAGCAGGGATAGCGGGAGGGCCCAAGAGACCCAGTACTTC. It specifies CASRDSGRAQETQYF.

The DNA for the CDR3 is TGTGCCAGCAGCTTATCGAGTCAGGGGGTGCAGCCCCAGCATTTT. Protein: CASSLSSQGVQPQHF. The chain couples TRBV7-2 to TRBJ1-5; 7 nucleotides line up with TRBD1. The CDR3 is 15 amino acids. The V gene's germline CDR1 is SGHTA and CDR2 FQGNSA. With V trimmed by 2 bases and J by 7 bases, 8 bases remained unmatched.

This clonotype was seen at least ten times. This chain connects TRBV7-2 to TRBJ1-2, with 9 positions matching TRBD1. The V segment lost 5 bases and the J segment 6 bases; nucleotides outside the gene matches: 7. CDR3 length: 14 amino acids. CDR1 is SGHTA, CDR2 FQGNSA, per germline. The CDR3 loop reads CASSPRTGGHGYTF. CDR3 in DNA: TGTGCCAGCAGCCCCCGAACAGGGGGCCATGGCTACACCTTC. Based on the CDR3 plus reference TRBV7-2 and TRBJ1-2, the full variable domain is GAGVSQSPSNKVTEKGKDVELRCDPISGHTALYWYRQSLGQGLEFLIYFQGNSAPDKSGLPSDRFSAERTGGSVSTLTIQRTQQEDSAVYLCASSPRTGGHGYTFGSGTRLTVV.

The sample holds many counts of this clonotype. V usage is TRBV5-1 and J usage is TRBJ2-5; 10 positions match TRBD1. The ends lost 4 bases at V and 5 bases at J; junction bases unmatched: 11. This CDR3 is built from 16 residues. CDR1 and CDR2 from the germline V gene are SGHRS and YFSETQ. The CDR3 DNA follows: TGCGCCAGCAGCATGACCGGGACAGGGGATTTGGAGACCCAGTACTTC. Its translation: CASSMTGTGDLETQYF. Complete variable domain (other parts from reference TRBV5-1 and TRBJ2-5): KAGVTQTPRYLIKTRGQQVTLSCSPISGHRSVSWYQQTPGQGLQFLFEYFSETQRNKGNFPGRFSGRQFSNSRSEMNVSTLELGDSALYLCASSMTGTGDLETQYFGPGTRLLVL.

This clonotype was seen a handful of times. The V call is TRBV20-1, the J call TRBJ2-7; 9 bases line up with TRBD1. V was clipped by 6 bases and J by 5 bases; unmatched bases: 11. This CDR3 spans 14 amino acids. Germline lookup yields CDR1 DFQATT and CDR2 SNEGSKA (reference sequence). This chain's CDR3 is CSAPTGGHANEQYF. CDR3 DNA sequence: TGCAGTGCGCCGACAGGGGGTCACGCCAACGAGCAGTACTTC.

This clonotype was found a few times. The CDR3 DNA sequence: TGTGCCATGACCGGGACAGGGGATGGCTACACCTTC. Translation: CAMTGTGDGYTF. The V gene is TRBV10-3, the J gene TRBJ1-2, with 10 nucleotides matching TRBD1. This CDR3 has 12 residues. The V gene end was trimmed by 9 bases and the J gene end by 6 bases; junction bases not matched to a gene: 4. Germline CDR1 is ENHRY and CDR2 is SYGVKD.

The chain uses TRBV7-8 and TRBJ2-3; tentatively, D is TRBD1 (5 bases). Trimming shortened V by 7 bases and J by 3 bases, and 11 bases separated the two germline ends. The germline CDR1 and CDR2 sequences are SGHVS and FQNEAQ. The CDR3 is 13 amino acids. CDR3 protein: CASTLGRTDTQYF. CDR3 DNA sequence: TGTGCCAGCACCCTGGGGCGGACAGATACGCAGTATTTT.

The chain combines TRBV7-9 with TRBJ2-5; the D is unclear. This CDR3 is built from 13 residues. Trimming pared 2 bases from V and 4 bases from J, leaving 8 bases between. Germline lookup yields CDR1 SEHNR and CDR2 FQNEAQ (reference sequence). The CDR3, as DNA: TGTGCCAGCAGCTTATCCGTGAGAGAGACCCAGTACTTC. This sequence encodes CASSLSVRETQYF.

Here the CDR3 reads CSASRRVYNEQFF. DNA of the CDR3: TGCAGTGCTAGCAGACGGGTCTACAATGAGCAGTTCTTC. J is TRBJ2-1 and V is TRBV20-1; D is uncertain. Trimming took off 3 bases at V and 3 bases at J, with 9 bases between the two ends. CDR1 is DFQATT, CDR2 SNEGSKA, per germline (reference sequence). The CDR3 extends over 13 amino acids.

This clonotype was detected ten times or more. This rearrangement joins TRBV6-5 to TRBJ2-2; a weak D match, TRBD2 (5 bases). Trimming removed 4 bases at V and 6 bases at J, with 12 bases between. This CDR3 has 14 residues. Germline lookup yields CDR1 MNHEY and CDR2 SVGAGI. CDR3 residues: CASSFPGGSGELFF. The CDR3 nucleotides are TGTGCCAGCAGTTTCCCAGGAGGTTCCGGGGAGCTGTTTTTT.

This clonotype was found a few times. The J gene is TRBJ2-5, the V gene TRBV7-6; D not resolved. The V end was cut by 5 bases, the J end by 2 bases, with 12 bases between. The germline V gene has CDR1 SGHVS and CDR2 FNYEAQ. The CDR3 runs to 14 residues. CDR3: CASSKWAEQETQYF. The CDR3 region has the DNA TGTGCCAGCAGCAAATGGGCGGAACAAGAGACCCAGTACTTC.

In its sample, this clonotype was seen a few times. CDR3 sequence reads: CASRREAKNIQYF. The CDR3 DNA follows: TGTGCCAGCAGGAGGGAAGCCAAAAACATTCAGTACTTC. The chain links TRBV6-1 to TRBJ2-4; tentative D call: TRBD2 (5 bases). Trimming took off 6 bases at V and 0 bases at J, with 6 bases between the two ends. This CDR3 is 13 amino acids long. Germline CDR1 MNHNS, CDR2 SASEGT.

The V and J genes are TRBV21-1 and TRBJ1-1; the listed D gene, TRBD1, was not tested against the DNA. TRBV21-1 is classified as a pseudogene. This CDR3 has 17 amino acids. The CDR3 loop is CASSKSHGTGMNTEAFF. The CDR3 bases are TGTGCCAGCAGCAAATCTCATGGGACAGGCATGAACACTGAAGCTTTCTTT.

The V and J genes are TRBV9 and TRBJ2-3; 8 nucleotides agree with TRBD1. Losses at the gene ends were 4 bases for V and 4 bases for J; bases not matched to a gene: 8. CDR3 length equals 15 residues. Germline V lookup: CDR1 SGDLS, CDR2 YYNGEE. CDR3 nucleotides: TGTGCCAGCAGCTGGGCAGGGGGCATCGCAGATACGCAGTATTTT. Protein product: CASSWAGGIADTQYF.

V gene TRBV6-1 combines with J gene TRBJ1-5; 9 bases are a match to TRBD1. The CDR3 runs to 15 residues. V was pared by 6 bases and J by 7 bases, with 10 bases of the junction left unmatched. The germline CDR1 and CDR2 sequences are MNHNS and SASEGT. CDR3 sequence (DNA): TGTGCCAGCAGGGTGGGACAGGGTTTTTTACAGCCCCAGCATTTT. It specifies CASRVGQGFLQPQHF.